This section outlines one TCR beta chain sequence together with its context. The antigen remains undetermined. These data are taken from a study of Tregs in tolerant kidney transplant recipients. General study findings and limits: Tregs expanded with activated donor B cells seemed most donor-specific.

Clones were read by immunoSEQ multiplex PCR, and TCRdb kept only the in-frame ones, dropping some. The sample carries 120,000 or so clones, roughly 92% recorded once. The specimen sequenced was CD4+ T cells from blood. The clonotype comes from a human donor in good health.

The CDR3 spells CASSLERGTEAFF. CDR3 bases: TGTGCCAGCAGCTTAGAGAGGGGCACTGAAGCTTTCTTT. The genes are TRBV7-2 and TRBJ1-1, with a weak D call TRBD1 (5 bases). Germline CDR1 and CDR2: SGHTA and FQGNSA. The CDR3 is 13 amino acids. With 1 base removed from V and 4 bases from J, the gap between germline ends came to 7 bases.